This T cell receptor (beta chain) was profiled in a study of shared clonotypes between healthy human individuals. This clone has only one observation. The assay was immunoSEQ multiplex PCR, and TCRdb's table has in-frame clones only and misses some. This sample carries over 2 million clones, 80% to 95% of them seen once, and the ten largest clones take 0.37%. Germline values: CDR1 MGHRA, CDR2 YSYEKL. The ends were cut back, 4 bases at V and 4 bases at J, with 28 bases in the middle. This CDR3 has 20 amino acids. The rearrangement joins TRBV4-1 to TRBJ1-4; tentative D call: TRBD1 (5 bases). This receptor was obtained from a man between 18 and 29 years old in good health. Some clones in this sample may be carry-over from other donors' samples. Sequencing was carried out using naive CD4+ T cells from PBMCs. Documented subset: CD45RA+ positively selected. CDR3 nucleotides: TGCGCCAGCAGCCCTGGGCTTTCCGGGACTCTCGGTCGAGGTAATGAAAAACTGTTTTTT. Translated: CASSPGLSGTLGRGNEKLFF.